This T cell receptor (beta chain) was identified during a study of STAT3 mutations in large granular lymphocyte leukemia. The overall study: Roughly half of the longitudinally sequenced T-LGLL patients carried detectable canonical activating STAT3 mutations. Notes on the study in general: Treatment regimens differed across patients between samplings. TCR clonotype switching after therapy occurred in about 30% of the 18 patients. In T-cell large granular lymphocyte leukemia, about half of patients showed multiple immunodominant subclonotypes.

V was trimmed by 5 bases and J by 8 bases, leaving 11 bases between them. The CDR3 is 13 amino acids. Germline CDR1 reads SGDLS; CDR2 reads YYNGEE. The protocol was immunoSEQ multiplex PCR, while the TCRdb copy is restricted to in-frame clones and leaves out a portion. Of several thousand clones listed, under 55% are singletons. This clone has only a few counts. Its antigen is undetermined. The sequence was collected from a man aged 60 to 69 with T-cell large granular lymphocyte leukemia. Some clones in this sample may be carry-over from other donors' samples. The chain has TRBV9 and TRBJ1-6; D remains unclear. The sequencing input was peripheral blood mononuclear cells. CDR3 bases: TGTGCCAGCAGTGGCGACGGAGATTCACCCCTCCACTTT. Its protein product is CASSGDGDSPLHF.